The 8 T cell receptor beta chains reported below all come from one sample, sequenced in a study of blood T cell repertoires in COVID-19. Clones were sequenced by immunoSEQ multiplex PCR, and TCRdb holds only the in-frame ones, with some missing. This sample has a few hundred thousand clones, with roughly four fifths found just once. Material: PBMCs or T cells enriched from blood (not recorded which). These receptors all stem from a woman aged 50 to 60 who had recovered from COVID-19.

CDR3 protein: CASISSGLVTGNTEAFF. The CDR3 DNA is TGTGCCAGTATTTCTTCGGGTCTGGTGACGGGGAACACTGAAGCTTTCTTT. The rearrangement joins TRBV19 to TRBJ1-1; D is unresolved. The germline gives CDR1 LNHDA, CDR2 SQIVND (reference sequence). V was clipped by 7 bases and J by 1 base, with 22 bases between them. This CDR3 is built from 17 residues.

This sequence joins TRBV4-1 and TRBJ2-7; 9 nucleotides line up with TRBD2. CDR1 and CDR2 (germline): MGHRA, YSYEKL. The CDR3 totals 17 residues. The J segment lost 2 bases and the V segment lost 1 base, leaving 9 bases of the junction unmatched. The CDR3: CASSQVMRLAGTYEQYF. The CDR3 DNA reads TGCGCCAGCAGCCAAGTAATGAGGCTAGCGGGGACCTACGAGCAGTACTTC.

The chain employs TRBV24-1 and TRBJ1-2, with a tentative D call TRBD1 (5 bases). There are 13 residues in the CDR3. V lost 7 bases and J lost 7, with 15 bases in between. The germline V gene encodes CDR1 KGHDR and CDR2 SFDVKD. The chain's CDR3 is CATSPGRGGGYTF. CDR3 bases: TGTGCCACCAGCCCGGGGAGGGGAGGTGGCTACACCTTC.

V usage is TRBV5-6 and J usage is TRBJ2-2; 8 bases are shared with TRBD1. The CDR3 totals 14 residues. V was pared by 7 bases and J by 4 bases, with 6 bases of the junction left unmatched. Per the germline V gene, CDR1 is SGHDT and CDR2 is YYEEEE. DNA for the CDR3: TGTGCCAGCGGACAGGGACTTTCCACCGGGGAGCTGTTTTTT. Its translation is CASGQGLSTGELFF.

The chain couples TRBV30 to TRBJ1-2; TRBD1 matches 8 bases. Per germline, CDR1 GTSNPN and CDR2 SVGIG (reference sequence). V lost 3 bases to trimming and J lost 4 bases; unmatched junction nucleotides: 10. This CDR3 has 15 amino acids. DNA for the CDR3: TGTGCCTGGAGCTACACACGGACAGGGAGCTATGGCTACACCTTC. It yields the protein CAWSYTRTGSYGYTF.

This chain connects TRBV7-3 to TRBJ1-1; 7 nucleotides line up with TRBD1. Germline CDR1 is SGHTA and CDR2 is FQGTGA. V lost 4 bases to trimming and J lost 1 base; unmatched junction nucleotides: 6. This CDR3 contains 15 residues. The CDR3 loop reads CASSSDRDPNTEAFF. The CDR3 bases are TGTGCCAGCAGCTCCGACAGGGACCCGAACACTGAAGCTTTCTTT.

The chain's CDR3 is CASSPRGGRGTEAFF. The CDR3 bases are TGTGCCAGCAGCCCTAGAGGGGGAAGGGGGACTGAAGCTTTCTTT. The rearrangement links TRBV11-3 to TRBJ1-1, with D perhaps matching TRBD1 (6 bases). Per germline, CDR1 SGHNT and CDR2 YENEEA. This CDR3 spans 15 amino acids. Trimming took 5 bases from V and 5 from J, leaving 18 bases between them.

The chain uses TRBV19 and TRBJ1-2, with D tentatively TRBD1 (6 bases). Trimming pared 7 bases from V and 5 bases from J, leaving 29 bases between. Germline CDR1 reads LNHDA; CDR2 reads SQIVND (reference sequence). CDR3 length equals 18 residues. DNA for the CDR3: TGTGCCAGTACTAGGGGCGACAGGAGAAGGGGTTTCGGGTATGGCTACACCTTC. It is translated as CASTRGDRRRGFGYGYTF.